This TCR beta chain came from a study of human T cells and chemical hapten exposure. Study observations and caveats: All donors were alopecia patients, so their immunity may differ from that of healthy people.

This clonotype has only a few counts. The antigen is not known. This CDR3 contains 15 residues. V shed 5 bases, J shed 4 bases, and the junction held 9 bases outside the gene matches. The germline gives CDR1 SGHTA, CDR2 FQGNSA. Stated time point: patch test 2, 6 weeks after DPC sensitization. The sample's treatment: therapeutic diphenylcyclopropenone sensitization with weekly scalp DPC. Individual cDNA molecules in this library carried unique molecular identifiers. MiXCR, applied by TCRdb to the RACE reads, yields one record per CDR3 protein. Of under 75,000 distinct CDR3 sequences listed, 7.5% to 9.5% are singletons.

This TCR derives from a woman aged 45-60 years with alopecia areata. Some clones in this sample may be carry-over from other donors' samples. The chain has TRBV7-2 and TRBJ1-2; 8 positions agree with TRBD1. This material consisted of whole blood, taken in connection with sensitization to the hapten diphenylcyclopropenone (DPC). Here the CDR3 reads CASSPDYRGSYGYTF. CDR3 coding DNA: TGTGCCAGCAGCCCAGATTACAGGGGGAGCTATGGCTACACCTTC.